This entry lists 27 T cell receptor beta chains sequenced from one sample in a study of cytomegalovirus exposure and HLA in healthy donors. A multiplex PCR was run with 60 Vbeta primers and 13 Jbeta primers. This table comes from immunoSEQ multiplex PCR, and its TCRdb copy is limited to in-frame clones, with some not included. Among 140,000 to 150,000 clones listed, roughly 82% were seen once. Sample: PBMCs. The receptors derive from a man aged 30 to 45 in good health and CMV-seronegative.

This clone was seen just once. V and J are TRBV7-2 and TRBJ1-5, with D possibly TRBD1 on 5 matching bases. The V gene lost 2 bases and the J gene lost 3 bases, with 17 bases spanning the gap. The CDR3 sequence is 17 residues long. Germline V lookup: CDR1 SGHTA, CDR2 FQGNSA. CDR3 amino acids: CASSLKLGEGNNQPQHF. Here the CDR3 DNA reads TGTGCCAGCAGCTTAAAGTTAGGGGAAGGAAACAATCAGCCCCAGCATTTT.

This chain connects TRBV27 to TRBJ1-1; perhaps TRBD1 as D (5 bases). This CDR3 region has 14 residues. Germline V gene data show CDR1 as MNHEY and CDR2 as SMNVEV (reference sequence). V was clipped by 4 bases and J by 4 bases, with 13 bases between them. The CDR3 nucleotides are TGTGCCAGCAGTTACCGACAGAGTGCCACTGAAGCTTTCTTT. Its protein is CASSYRQSATEAFF.

In regard to this clone: Additional DNA sequences in this sample encode the identical CDR3. The J gene is TRBJ1-5, the V gene TRBV30; 7 positions agree with TRBD1. Germline loops: CDR1 GTSNPN, CDR2 SVGIG (reference sequence). CDR3 length: 14 amino acids. V shed 1 base and J 2 bases; nucleotides not matched to a gene: 2. This chain's CDR3 is CAWSGTGGNQPQHF. In DNA form, the CDR3 reads TGTGCCTGGAGTGGGACAGGCGGCAATCAGCCCCAGCATTTT.

The chain employs TRBV9 and TRBJ2-1, with TRBD2 matching 7 bases. The V segment lost 0 bases and the J segment 5 bases; nucleotides outside the gene matches: 2. This CDR3 spans 14 amino acids. Germline CDR1 is SGDLS and CDR2 is YYNGEE. This CDR3 is CASSVGTSHNEQFF. In DNA form, the CDR3 reads TGTGCCAGCAGCGTAGGGACTAGTCACAATGAGCAGTTCTTC.

This clone was seen just once. Here the CDR3 DNA reads TGTGCCAGCAGCGGAACGGGACAGGGGGCCGGAAGCAATCAGCCCCAGCATTTT. The encoded protein is CASSGTGQGAGSNQPQHF. This sequence joins TRBV5-6 and TRBJ1-5; 12 nucleotides match TRBD1. V gave up 4 bases and J gave up 1 base; unmatched junction bases: 9. This CDR3 has 18 amino acids. Germline V lookup: CDR1 SGHDT, CDR2 YYEEEE.

The genes are TRBV28 and TRBJ2-7, with 9 bases identical to TRBD1. CDR1 and CDR2 (germline): MDHEN, SYDVKM. The CDR3 is 12 amino acids. V lost 7 bases to trimming and J lost 7 bases; unmatched junction nucleotides: 5. CDR3 sequence reads: CASTGQGLEQYF. In DNA form, the CDR3 reads TGTGCCAGCACCGGACAGGGGTTGGAGCAGTACTTC.

This chain joins TRBV4-1 and TRBJ1-2; D is ambiguous. Per the germline V gene, CDR1 is MGHRA and CDR2 is YSYEKL. CDR3 size: 13 residues. V lost 1 base and J lost 6, with 9 bases in between. The CDR3 is CASSQVTEDGYTF. The CDR3 DNA follows: TGCGCCAGCAGCCAAGTCACAGAAGATGGCTACACCTTC.

Comment on this clone: Other DNA sequences in the same sample also yield this CDR3. This chain links TRBV18 with TRBJ2-7, with 10 positions matching TRBD1. CDR3 size: 15 residues. V lost 5 bases to trimming and J lost 6 bases; unmatched junction nucleotides: 10. CDR1 and CDR2 (germline): KGHSH, LQKENI. In DNA form, the CDR3 reads TGTGCCAGCTCAAGGGCCGGGACAGGGGTTACCGAGCAGTACTTC. Translating it yields CASSRAGTGVTEQYF. The variable domain in full, completed from reference TRBV18 and TRBJ2-7, reads NAGVMQNPRHLVRRRGQEARLRCSPMKGHSHVYWYRQLPEEGLKFMVYLQKENIIDESGMPKERFSAEFPKEGPSILRIQQVVRGDSAAYFCASSRAGTGVTEQYFGPGTRLTVT.

The V call is TRBV6-6, the J call TRBJ1-1, with D uncertain. The CDR3 covers 14 residues. Germline V gene data show CDR1 as MNHNY and CDR2 as SVGAGI (reference sequence). V lost 3 bases and J lost 5, with 13 bases in between. The CDR3 is CASSYFIGKTEAFF. In DNA, the CDR3 is TGTGCCAGCAGTTATTTCATCGGGAAAACTGAAGCTTTCTTT.

This rearrangement joins TRBV10-3 to TRBJ2-2, with TRBD1 identical over 7 bases. Germline trimming cut 10 bases from V and 0 bases from J; bases unmatched to any gene: 5. The CDR3 loop spans 14 amino acids. The germline gives CDR1 ENHRY, CDR2 SYGVKD. The CDR3 here is CATQGQSNTGELFF. The CDR3 nucleotides read TGTGCCACCCAGGGACAGTCGAACACCGGGGAGCTGTTTTTT.

The rearrangement joins TRBV7-8 to TRBJ2-2; D perhaps matches TRBD2 (5 bases). Trimming pared 7 bases from V and 4 bases from J, leaving 19 bases between. Germline V gene sequence: CDR1 SGHVS, CDR2 FQNEAQ. This CDR3 contains 16 residues. This CDR3 reads CASIKPLRESTGELFF. The CDR3 DNA is TGTGCCAGCATTAAGCCTTTGAGGGAAAGCACCGGGGAGCTGTTTTTT.

The chain couples TRBV5-6 to TRBJ2-3; TRBD1 might be the D (5 bases). CDR1 and CDR2 (germline): SGHDT, YYEEEE. There are 16 residues in the CDR3. V was shortened by 4 bases and J by 0 bases, with 15 bases between the two germline ends. CDR3 in amino acids: CASSPDRFTSTDTQYF. The CDR3 bases are TGTGCCAGCAGCCCAGACAGATTTACTAGCACAGATACGCAGTATTTT.

The gene calls are TRBV30 and TRBJ1-4, with 8 positions matching TRBD1. J gave up 7 bases and V 4 bases, and 14 bases lay outside the gene matches. The germline V gene has CDR1 GTSNPN and CDR2 SVGIG (reference sequence). The CDR3 has 16 residues. This CDR3 reads CAWTHPAQGAGEKLFF. In DNA, the CDR3 is TGTGCCTGGACTCATCCCGCTCAGGGGGCAGGTGAAAAACTGTTTTTT.

The CDR3 bases are TGTGCCAGCAGTGATCCCCGGTGGGGACTGCCCTGCATCGAGCAGTACTTC. Amino acid sequence: CASSDPRWGLPCIEQYF. The genes are TRBV6-4 and TRBJ2-7, with D possibly TRBD2 on 6 matching bases. V lost 3 bases and J lost 6, with 24 bases in between. The germline V gene encodes CDR1 MRHNA and CDR2 SNTAGT. This CDR3 has 17 amino acids.

This clone turned up a few times. The chain combines TRBV6-5 with TRBJ1-4; possible D gene TRBD1, 6 bases. Germline V lookup: CDR1 MNHEY, CDR2 SVGAGI. Between the trimmed V and J ends, which lost 6 bases and 8 bases, there was a span of 13 bases. The CDR3 sequence is 13 residues long. The CDR3 DNA reads as TGTGCCAGCAGACAGGGAGTAGGCGAAAAACTGTTTTTT. Translated, it gives CASRQGVGEKLFF.

The rearrangement uses TRBV4-1 and TRBJ1-1; a possible D gene is TRBD1 (5 bases). V was cut by 2 bases and J by 5 bases, with 12 bases left in between. The CDR3 consists of 14 residues. CDR1 is MGHRA and CDR2 is YSYEKL in the germline V gene. The CDR3 loop reads CASSQPRRGTEAFF. The CDR3 DNA sequence: TGCGCCAGCAGCCAACCCCGAAGGGGTACTGAAGCTTTCTTT.

Here the CDR3 DNA reads TGTGCCAGCAGCTCGGCAGACAGGGCTGGCTACACCTTC. Protein: CASSSADRAGYTF. The chain links TRBV7-9 to TRBJ1-2; 7 bases align to TRBD1. The V segment lost 4 bases and the J segment 7 bases; nucleotides outside the gene matches: 6. Germline CDR1 reads SEHNR; CDR2 reads FQNEAQ (reference sequence). The length of the CDR3 is 13 residues.

The V gene is TRBV2, the J gene TRBJ1-6; a weak D match, TRBD1 (5 bases). V lost 5 bases to trimming and J lost 3 bases, with 11 bases between them. Germline CDR1 is SNHLY and CDR2 is FYNNEI. This CDR3 comprises 15 residues. CDR3 in DNA: TGTGCCAGCAGTTCCCAGGGTAACTATAATTCACCCCTCCACTTT. This gives the protein CASSSQGNYNSPLHF.

This rearrangement joins TRBV7-2 to TRBJ1-1; 7 nucleotides line up with TRBD1. The CDR3 spans 13 residues. With 5 bases clipped from V and 4 bases from J, the junction kept 4 bases outside the gene matches. From germline, CDR1 is SGHTA and CDR2 FQGNSA. CDR3 residues: CASSQNRGTEAFF. The CDR3 DNA reads as TGTGCCAGCAGCCAAAACAGGGGCACTGAAGCTTTCTTT.

The CDR3 loop reads CASSDQLGGSEAFF. The CDR3 region has the DNA TGTGCCAGCAGCGACCAGCTGGGGGGGTCTGAAGCTTTCTTT. The chain joins TRBV9 to TRBJ1-1; weak D call: TRBD1 (5 bases). V was pared by 3 bases and J by 6 bases, with 15 bases between. Germline V lookup: CDR1 SGDLS, CDR2 YYNGEE. The CDR3 is made up of 14 amino acids.

V is TRBV6-1 and J is TRBJ2-6; D remains unclear. Trimming shortened V by 7 bases and J by 5 bases, and 3 bases separated the two germline ends. In germline, CDR1 is MNHNS, CDR2 SASEGT. The CDR3 extends over 11 amino acids. CDR3 sequence: CASTRANVLTF. CDR3 nucleotides: TGTGCCAGCACCAGGGCCAACGTCCTGACTTTC.

This chain connects TRBV5-1 to TRBJ2-3; 9 bases map to TRBD1. Germline V gives CDR1 SGHRS, CDR2 YFSETQ. CDR3 length: 14 residues. V was pared by 7 bases and J by 2 bases, with 5 bases of the junction left unmatched. The CDR3 DNA follows: TGCGCCAGCGGCCGGGACAGGGACACAGATACGCAGTATTTT. The encoded protein is CASGRDRDTDTQYF. Full variable domain (remainder filled in from reference TRBV5-1 and TRBJ2-3): KAGVTQTPRYLIKTRGQQVTLSCSPISGHRSVSWYQQTPGQGLQFLFEYFSETQRNKGNFPGRFSGRQFSNSRSEMNVSTLELGDSALYLCASGRDRDTDTQYFGPGTRLTVL.

The chain carries TRBV15 and TRBJ1-1, with TRBD1 as a possible D gene (5 bases). The CDR3 has 14 residues. CDR1 LNHNV and CDR2 YYDKDF come from the germline V gene (reference sequence). The ends were cut back, 1 base at V and 1 base at J, with 7 bases in the middle. Here the CDR3 DNA reads TGTGCCACCAGCAGAGGTACAGGGAACACTGAAGCTTTCTTT. It is translated as CATSRGTGNTEAFF.

The genes are TRBV7-2 and TRBJ2-5, with D possibly matching TRBD2 (6 bases). The CDR3 sequence is 13 residues long. V was cut by 5 bases and J by 4 bases, with 11 bases left in between. The V gene's germline CDR1 is SGHTA and CDR2 FQGNSA. CDR3 protein: CASSLTAGETQYF. The CDR3 coding sequence is TGTGCCAGCAGCCTAACAGCGGGAGAGACCCAGTACTTC.

The chain combines TRBV11-1 with TRBJ2-7; D gene uncertain. There are 13 residues in the CDR3. V was cut by 1 base and J by 3 bases, with 7 bases left in between. Per germline, CDR1 SGHAT and CDR2 FQDESV (reference sequence). DNA of the CDR3: TGTGCCAGCAGCTTAGACGGGTTCTACGAGCAGTACTTC. It specifies CASSLDGFYEQYF.

This chain links TRBV19 with TRBJ2-7; 9 bases are shared with TRBD2. Germline CDR1 is LNHDA and CDR2 is SQIVND (reference sequence). V dropped 4 bases and J dropped 1; count of bases not matched to a gene: 5. The length of the CDR3 is 15 residues. In DNA, the CDR3 is TGTGCCAGTAGTAAAGGGAGCGGGGGGTCCTACGAGCAGTACTTC. Encoded protein: CASSKGSGGSYEQYF.

In its sample, this clone was seen a few times. The chain employs TRBV19 and TRBJ2-2; perhaps TRBD2 as D (6 bases). The CDR3 spans 15 residues. Per germline, CDR1 LNHDA and CDR2 SQIVND (reference sequence). Trimming cost V 8 bases and J 2 bases, with 15 bases left between them. The CDR3 protein is CASSRGMGNTGELFF. The CDR3, as DNA: TGTGCCAGTTCCCGGGGGATGGGAAACACCGGGGAGCTGTTTTTT.